These 26 T cell receptor beta chains were sequenced from one sample in a study of shared clonotypes between healthy human individuals. Assay used: immunoSEQ multiplex PCR; TCRdb lists only in-frame clones, some missing. The sample shows 1.5 million to 2.5 million clones, roughly 94% of them seen only once. Naive CD8 cells comprised CD45RO-negative, CCR7-positively selected cells, excluding terminally differentiated effector memory CD45RA+ cells. The sequencing input was naive CD8+ T cells sorted from blood. Receptors were obtained from a man aged 18-30 years in good health.

J is TRBJ2-1 and V is TRBV11-2; 9 nucleotides align to TRBD1. The CDR3 contains 17 residues. Germline V gives CDR1 SGHAT, CDR2 FQNNGV. The trim removed 0 bases at V and 7 bases at J, leaving 10 bases unmatched. The CDR3 nucleotides are TGTGCCAGCAGCTTAGAGTCTGGGGACAGGGACGGTAATGAGCAGTTCTTC. Its translation: CASSLESGDRDGNEQFF.

This rearrangement joins TRBV7-9 to TRBJ1-1, with a possible D match to TRBD1 (6 bases). V gave up 10 bases and J gave up 4 bases, with 16 bases separating them. The germline CDR1 and CDR2 sequences are SEHNR and FQNEAQ (reference sequence). The CDR3 spans 13 residues. CDR3 nucleotide sequence: TGTGCCACACGATCAGGGGAGGGCACTGAAGCTTTCTTT. The encoded protein is CATRSGEGTEAFF.

This chain joins TRBV5-1 and TRBJ2-5, with D possibly being TRBD2 (5 bases). The CDR3 loop spans 14 amino acids. The germline V gene has CDR1 SGHRS and CDR2 YFSETQ. The V end lost 4 bases, the J end lost 0 bases, and 10 bases lay between the germline ends. CDR3 in amino acids: CASSKLEYQETQYF. CDR3 in DNA: TGCGCCAGCAGCAAACTAGAGTACCAAGAGACCCAGTACTTC.

The chain employs TRBV7-3 and TRBJ2-2; the D gene is possibly TRBD1 (5 bases). This CDR3 region has 16 residues. Germline CDR1 and CDR2: SGHTA and FQGTGA. V lost 0 bases to trimming and J lost 2 bases, with 10 bases between them. CDR3: CASSLTSGHNTGELFF. CDR3 coding DNA: TGTGCCAGCAGCTTAACGTCTGGACACAACACCGGGGAGCTGTTTTTT.

Details on this clone: This CDR3 is also generated by other DNA sequences in the sample. The chain uses TRBV7-9 and TRBJ1-1; D call uncertain. This CDR3 has 13 amino acids. V shed 1 base and J shed 0 bases, with 3 bases lying between them. The germline gives CDR1 SEHNR, CDR2 FQNEAQ (reference sequence). CDR3 nucleotide sequence: TGTGCCAGCAGCTTAGAGGTGAACACTGAAGCTTTCTTT. Protein: CASSLEVNTEAFF.

This chain connects TRBV18 to TRBJ1-1; a weak D match, TRBD1 (6 bases). Trimming pared 3 bases from V and 6 bases from J, leaving 17 bases between. The CDR3 has 15 residues. Germline assignment: CDR1 KGHSH and CDR2 LQKENI. The CDR3 DNA follows: TGTGCCAGCTCACCGATGACAGAGGGGGTAGCTGAAGCTTTCTTT. It codes for CASSPMTEGVAEAFF.

This clone appeared once. This chain uses TRBV29-1 with TRBJ2-1; no clear D gene. Germline CDR1 is SQVTM and CDR2 is ANQGSEA. V shed 7 bases and J shed 8 bases, with 12 bases lying between them. The CDR3 contains 11 residues. The CDR3, as DNA: TGCAGCGCCGATCCGGTGGATGAGCAGTTCTTC. This codes for CSADPVDEQFF.

The rearrangement uses TRBV4-3 and TRBJ2-3, with D possibly TRBD2 on 6 matching bases. V was pared by 0 bases and J by 4 bases, with 17 bases between. Germline lookup yields CDR1 LGHNA and CDR2 YSLEER. This CDR3 region has 17 residues. The CDR3 coding sequence is TGCGCCAGCAGCCAAGATCCCCTTCCGGGAGAGGCAGATACGCAGTATTTT. Protein: CASSQDPLPGEADTQYF.

This clone was recorded once. The chain uses TRBV29-1 and TRBJ2-1; 16 positions agree with TRBD2. V gave up 3 bases and J gave up 0 bases; unmatched junction bases: 5. Germline CDR1 reads SQVTM; CDR2 reads ANQGSEA. The CDR3 sequence is 18 residues long. CDR3 sequence reads: CSVDLGLAGGSSYNEQFF. The DNA for the CDR3 is TGCAGCGTTGACCTGGGACTAGCGGGAGGGAGCTCCTACAATGAGCAGTTCTTC.

The chain combines TRBV27 with TRBJ2-5; 8 bases agree with TRBD2. CDR1 MNHEY and CDR2 SMNVEV come from the germline V gene (reference sequence). The V gene end was trimmed by 3 bases and the J gene end by 4 bases; junction bases not matched to a gene: 10. CDR3 length equals 16 residues. The CDR3 is CASSFLRGGGGETQYF. The CDR3 DNA reads TGTGCCAGCAGTTTTCTCCGGGGGGGAGGAGGAGAGACCCAGTACTTC.

The chain joins TRBV27 to TRBJ1-1; D not certain. Trimming left V 6 bases short and J 0 bases short, with 5 bases between. Germline V gives CDR1 MNHEY, CDR2 SMNVEV (reference sequence). This CDR3 has 12 residues. As DNA, the CDR3 is TGTGCCAGCAGCCACATGAACACTGAAGCTTTCTTT. Residues: CASSHMNTEAFF.

The V gene is TRBV30, the J gene TRBJ2-7; perhaps TRBD1 as D (6 bases). The length of the CDR3 is 14 residues. The ends were cut back, 0 bases at V and 6 bases at J, with 15 bases in the middle. CDR1 and CDR2 (germline): GTSNPN, SVGIG (reference sequence). The CDR3 DNA sequence: TGTGCCTGGAGTGTACAGTCAGGGGTGGCCGAGCAGTACTTC. It encodes CAWSVQSGVAEQYF.

This chain uses TRBV11-2 with TRBJ2-2; 7 bases fit TRBD1. CDR3 size: 17 residues. The trim removed 5 bases at V and 3 bases at J, leaving 12 bases unmatched. The germline V gene encodes CDR1 SGHAT and CDR2 FQNNGV. The CDR3: CASSPRPTGSHTGELFF. As DNA, the CDR3 is TGTGCCAGCAGCCCCAGGCCGACAGGGTCGCACACCGGGGAGCTGTTTTTT.

The chain carries TRBV27 and TRBJ2-3; D not resolved. CDR1 is MNHEY and CDR2 is SMNVEV in the germline V gene (reference sequence). Trimming removed 0 bases from V and 4 bases from J, with 20 bases in between. The CDR3 runs 18 residues. CDR3 bases: TGTGCCAGCAGTTTATCCGGTCCAGCGTATTCGAGTTCAGATACGCAGTATTTT. Amino acids: CASSLSGPAYSSSDTQYF.

This clone was counted once. The V and J genes are TRBV29-1 and TRBJ2-1, with 7 bases lining up with TRBD1. The CDR3 totals 14 residues. CDR1 and CDR2 (germline): SQVTM, ANQGSEA. J was trimmed by 2 bases and V by 7 bases; bases with no gene match: 8. In DNA, the CDR3 is TGCAGCGCTATAGACAGGGACGCCTACAATGAGCAGTTCTTC. As protein: CSAIDRDAYNEQFF.

The V call is TRBV6-1, the J call TRBJ2-3; 7 bases fit TRBD1. J was trimmed by 0 bases and V by 3 bases; bases with no gene match: 6. CDR3 size: 16 residues. Germline V CDR1 and CDR2: MNHNS, SASEGT. The CDR3, as DNA: TGTGCCAGCAGTGACGACAGGGTATGGAGCACAGATACGCAGTATTTT. It translates to CASSDDRVWSTDTQYF.

The chain has TRBV7-3 and TRBJ1-6; maybe TRBD1 (5 bases). Germline CDR1 is SGHTA and CDR2 is FQGTGA. V lost 5 bases and J 10 bases, leaving 15 bases between the germline ends. This CDR3 has 14 residues. Written as DNA, the CDR3 is TGTGCCAGCAGCCTAGGAGGGGTCAACTCACCCCTCCACTTT. It yields the protein CASSLGGVNSPLHF.

This chain links TRBV30 with TRBJ2-4; possible D gene TRBD2, 5 bases. Germline CDR1 reads GTSNPN; CDR2 reads SVGIG (reference sequence). This CDR3 is 14 amino acids long. V lost 5 bases, J lost 0 bases, and 11 bases lay in between. The CDR3 bases are TGTGCCTGGGCCAGCGGAGTAGCCAAAAACATTCAGTACTTC. Translation: CAWASGVAKNIQYF.

CDR3: CASTLGPNTGELFF. In DNA, the CDR3 is TGTGCCAGCACCTTGGGACCGAACACCGGGGAGCTGTTTTTT. This chain links TRBV7-6 with TRBJ2-2; D tentatively reads TRBD1 or TRBD2 (5 bases each). Germline V CDR1 and CDR2: SGHVS, FNYEAQ. Trimming took off 7 bases at V and 0 bases at J, with 9 bases between the two ends. CDR3 length: 14 residues.

The CDR3 coding sequence is TGTGCCAGCAGCTTTCACCGGGACAAGCCCTACGAGCAGTACTTC. This translates into CASSFHRDKPYEQYF. The chain has TRBV21-1 and TRBJ2-7; the tabulated D call, TRBD1, remains unverified against the DNA. TRBV21-1 corresponds to a pseudogene. The CDR3 extends over 15 amino acids.

V is TRBV28 and J is TRBJ2-7; D assignment may be TRBD1 or TRBD2 (5 bases each). Trimming shortened V by 2 bases and J by 6 bases, and 17 bases separated the two germline ends. The germline gives CDR1 MDHEN, CDR2 SYDVKM. The CDR3 totals 15 residues. The CDR3 sequence is CASSLEGRGISEQYF. The CDR3 DNA sequence: TGTGCCAGCAGTTTAGAGGGGCGAGGGATCTCCGAGCAGTACTTC.

This clone was observed a few times. The chain recombines TRBV2 with TRBJ2-7, with 7 bases identical to TRBD2. Trimming took 11 bases from V and 1 from J; bases not matched to a gene: 5. The CDR3 has 12 amino acids. Looked up from germline, CDR1 is SNHLY and CDR2 is FYNNEI. The DNA of the CDR3 is TGTGCCGGGAGGGCAGCTTCCTACGAGCAGTACTTC. Translating gives CAGRAASYEQYF.

For this clone: Other DNA sequences in this specimen translate into the identical CDR3. The chain has TRBV7-9 and TRBJ1-1; the D is unclear. Trimming shortened V by 1 base and J by 0 bases, and 9 bases separated the two germline ends. The CDR3 has 15 amino acids. Germline V lookup: CDR1 SEHNR, CDR2 FQNEAQ (reference sequence). The CDR3 reads CASSLEAGLNTEAFF. The DNA of the CDR3 is TGTGCCAGCAGCTTAGAAGCGGGTTTGAACACTGAAGCTTTCTTT.

For this clone: This sample includes further DNA sequences coding for the same CDR3. V usage is TRBV9 and J usage is TRBJ2-7, with TRBD1 matching over 10 bases. The CDR3 has 14 amino acids. V lost 4 bases and J lost 3; bases outside the gene matches: 4. From germline, CDR1 is SGDLS and CDR2 YYNGEE. The CDR3 loop reads CASSPGQGDYEQYF. In DNA form, the CDR3 reads TGTGCCAGCAGCCCAGGACAGGGGGACTACGAGCAGTACTTC. The variable domain in full, with the rest retrieved from reference TRBV9 and TRBJ2-7, is DSGVTQTPKHLITATGQRVTLRCSPRSGDLSVYWYQQSLDQGLQFLIQYYNGEERAKGNILERFSAQQFPDLHSELNLSSLELGDSALYFCASSPGQGDYEQYFGPGTRLTVT.

The gene calls are TRBV19 and TRBJ1-4, with 11 bases lining up with TRBD1. From germline, CDR1 is LNHDA and CDR2 SQIVND (reference sequence). The V and J ends lost 4 bases and 0 bases, in that order; junction bases with no gene match: 4. This CDR3 is built from 17 residues. CDR3 sequence: CASSKPGQGATNEKLFF. CDR3 DNA: TGTGCCAGTAGTAAACCGGGACAGGGGGCAACTAATGAAAAACTGTTTTTT.

The chain uses TRBV28 and TRBJ2-7; 8 bases fit TRBD2. In germline, CDR1 is MDHEN, CDR2 SYDVKM. The ends lost 5 bases at V and 0 bases at J; junction bases unmatched: 3. The CDR3 covers 14 residues. The CDR3 DNA sequence: TGTGCCAGCAGTGACGCGGGGGGCTCCTACGAGCAGTACTTC. Translating it yields CASSDAGGSYEQYF. The whole variable domain, filled in from reference TRBV28 and TRBJ2-7, reads DVKVTQSSRYLVKRTGEKVFLECVQDMDHENMFWYRQDPGLGLRLIYFSYDVKMKEKGDIPEGYSVSREKKERFSLILESASTNQTSMYLCASSDAGGSYEQYFGPGTRLTVT.